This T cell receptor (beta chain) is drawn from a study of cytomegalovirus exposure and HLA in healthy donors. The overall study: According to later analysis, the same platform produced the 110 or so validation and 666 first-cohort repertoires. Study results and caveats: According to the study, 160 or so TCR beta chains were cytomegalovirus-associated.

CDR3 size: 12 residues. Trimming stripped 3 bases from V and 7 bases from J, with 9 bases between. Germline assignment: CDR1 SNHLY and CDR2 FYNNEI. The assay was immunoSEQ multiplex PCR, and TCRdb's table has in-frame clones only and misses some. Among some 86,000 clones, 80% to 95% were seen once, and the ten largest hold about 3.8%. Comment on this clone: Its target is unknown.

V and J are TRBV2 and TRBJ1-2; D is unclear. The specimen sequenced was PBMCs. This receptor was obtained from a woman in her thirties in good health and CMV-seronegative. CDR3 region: CASSEGAAGYTF. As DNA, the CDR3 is TGTGCCAGCAGTGAGGGAGCAGCTGGCTACACCTTC. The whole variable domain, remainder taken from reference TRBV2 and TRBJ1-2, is EPEVTQTPSHQVTQMGQEVILRCVPISNHLYFYWYRQILGQKVEFLVSFYNNEISEKSEIFDDQFSVERPDGSNFTLKIRSTKLEDSAMYFCASSEGAAGYTFGSGTRLTVV.